Each of the 24 T cell receptor beta chains below was sequenced from the same sample in a study of T-cell memory formation after mild COVID-19. Via MiXCR, TCRdb re-called the 5' RACE reads, giving one row per CDR3 protein. The sample lists around 300,000 distinct CDR3 sequences; approximately 20% were seen once. Sequenced input: PBMCs or a T cell subset sorted from them (not recorded which). The receptors were gathered from a man aged 18-30 years who had mild COVID-19 (a few samples of this study predate the infection). Cell type and time point are not known.

V is TRBV6-1 and J is TRBJ1-1, with D unclear. The ends were cut back, 6 bases at V and 5 bases at J, with 13 bases in the middle. The CDR3 sequence is 13 residues long. The germline V gene encodes CDR1 MNHNS and CDR2 SASEGT. CDR3 in amino acids: CASRAEPQTEAFF. In nucleotides, the CDR3 is TGTGCCAGCAGGGCGGAACCTCAGACTGAAGCTTTCTTT.

This sequence joins TRBV5-1 and TRBJ2-5, with D possibly being TRBD1 or TRBD2 (6 bases each). Germline V lookup: CDR1 SGHRS, CDR2 YFSETQ. CDR3 length: 15 amino acids. Trimming stripped 2 bases from V and 1 base from J, with 12 bases between. DNA of the CDR3: TGCGCCAGCAGCTTAAGTGGGGGGCCCCAAGAGACCCAGTACTTC. Its translation is CASSLSGGPQETQYF.

This clonotype was picked up a small number of times. The chain couples TRBV7-2 to TRBJ1-5; D is possibly TRBD1 (5 bases). The length of the CDR3 is 13 residues. The ends were cut back, 5 bases at V and 8 bases at J, with 13 bases in the middle. Germline loops: CDR1 SGHTA, CDR2 FQGNSA. CDR3 in DNA: TGTGCCAGCAGCAAAACGAGGGGTGAGCCCCAGCATTTT. Translating it yields CASSKTRGEPQHF. Based on the CDR3 plus reference TRBV7-2 and TRBJ1-5, the full variable domain is GAGVSQSPSNKVTEKGKDVELRCDPISGHTALYWYRQSLGQGLEFLIYFQGNSAPDKSGLPSDRFSAERTGGSVSTLTIQRTQQEDSAVYLCASSKTRGEPQHFGDGTRLSIL.

The V gene is TRBV27, the J gene TRBJ2-5; 9 bases agree with TRBD1. V shed 6 bases, J shed 5 bases, and the junction held 10 bases outside the gene matches. CDR1 and CDR2 from the germline V gene are MNHEY and SMNVEV (reference sequence). There are 15 residues in the CDR3. CDR3 DNA: TGTGCCAGCAGGATACAGGGGGCGGCTATCGAGACCCAGTACTTC. Amino acid sequence: CASRIQGAAIETQYF.

The chain links TRBV7-9 to TRBJ1-6; D not certain. Trimming stripped 3 bases from V and 7 bases from J, with 10 bases between. The CDR3 is 14 residues long. Germline CDR1 is SEHNR and CDR2 is FQNEAQ (reference sequence). The CDR3 bases are TGTGCCAGCAGCTTTATCGGAGGAAATTCACCCCTCCACTTT. It yields the protein CASSFIGGNSPLHF. The full variable domain, rest sourced from reference TRBV7-9 and TRBJ1-6, is DTGVSQNPRHKITKRGQNVTFRCDPISEHNRLYWYRQTLGQGPEFLTYFQNEAQLEKSRLLSDRFSAERPKGSFSTLEIQRTEQGDSAMYLCASSFIGGNSPLHFGNGTRLTVT.

J is TRBJ1-6 and V is TRBV10-3; D is ambiguous. Germline lookup yields CDR1 ENHRY and CDR2 SYGVKD. The V gene lost 2 bases and the J gene lost 9 bases, with 8 bases spanning the gap. The CDR3 totals 13 residues. The CDR3 sequence: CAISEGKGSPLHF. The CDR3 region has the DNA TGTGCCATCAGTGAGGGAAAGGGTTCACCCCTCCACTTT.

This clonotype has ten or more counts. The chain uses TRBV7-9 and TRBJ1-3, with unresolved D. The CDR3 is made up of 14 amino acids. Germline CDR1 reads SEHNR; CDR2 reads FQNEAQ (reference sequence). The V end lost 3 bases, the J end lost 4 bases, and 10 bases lay between the germline ends. The CDR3 bases are TGTGCCAGCAGCTTCACGGGCCAGGGAAACACCATATATTTT. Its protein is CASSFTGQGNTIYF.

This clonotype was recorded many times. The chain employs TRBV12-5 and TRBJ2-4; no definite D call. This CDR3 has 15 amino acids. V was clipped by 4 bases and J by 0 bases, with 10 bases between them. Germline CDR1 is LGHNT and CDR2 is FRNRAP. In DNA form, the CDR3 reads TGTGCTAGTGGTTCCCCTACCCTAGCCAAAAACATTCAGTACTTC. Translating it yields CASGSPTLAKNIQYF.

There are many counts of this clonotype. J is TRBJ2-1 and V is TRBV29-1; D is possibly TRBD2 (7 bases). This CDR3 spans 16 amino acids. Looked up from germline, CDR1 is SQVTM and CDR2 is ANQGSEA. V dropped 7 bases and J dropped 7 bases, with 26 bases sitting between them. Here the CDR3 DNA reads TGCAGCGCCGGGGGAGGGGGACCCCCGTCGGGAAATGAGCAGTTCTTC. Its translation: CSAGGGGPPSGNEQFF.

V gene TRBV24-1 combines with J gene TRBJ2-3; either TRBD1 or TRBD2 may fit D (6 bases each). This CDR3 has 15 amino acids. The germline CDR1 and CDR2 sequences are KGHDR and SFDVKD. The V gene lost 4 bases and the J gene lost 4 bases, with 14 bases spanning the gap. The CDR3 loop reads CATSDAQGGPDTQYF. CDR3 DNA sequence: TGTGCCACCAGTGACGCACAGGGAGGACCAGATACGCAGTATTTT.

In its sample, this clonotype was seen a few times. The genes are TRBV7-6 and TRBJ2-3; D remains ambiguous. This CDR3 region has 11 residues. Germline CDR1 and CDR2: SGHVS and FNYEAQ. The V end was cut by 4 bases, the J end by 5 bases, with 4 bases between. The CDR3 spells CASSYQDTQYF. The CDR3 nucleotides are TGTGCCAGCAGCTACCAAGATACGCAGTATTTT.

This clonotype was observed a handful of times. J is TRBJ2-6 and V is TRBV9, with a tentative D call TRBD2 (6 bases). Germline CDR1 and CDR2: SGDLS and YYNGEE. V lost 5 bases and J 2 bases, leaving 11 bases between the germline ends. This CDR3 has 15 amino acids. Here the CDR3 DNA reads TGTGCCAGCAGTCGAGGAGGGACTGGGGCCAACGTCCTGACTTTC. Residues: CASSRGGTGANVLTF.

The genes are TRBV6-5 and TRBJ1-5, with D unclear. The CDR3 has 15 residues. With 5 bases removed from V and 7 bases from J, the gap between germline ends came to 18 bases. The germline CDR1 and CDR2 sequences are MNHEY and SVGAGI. CDR3 nucleotides: TGTGCCAGCAGTCGACGTGAGTATCCTAAACAGCCCCAGCATTTT. This codes for CASSRREYPKQPQHF.

The chain carries TRBV7-9 and TRBJ2-3; 7 nucleotides line up with TRBD1. The CDR3 is made up of 15 amino acids. Germline CDR1 SEHNR, CDR2 FQNEAQ (reference sequence). The V gene end was trimmed by 2 bases and the J gene end by 2 bases; junction bases not matched to a gene: 4. The CDR3 DNA reads TGTGCCAGCAGCTTAAGGCAGGGGGTCACAGATACGCAGTATTTT. Protein product: CASSLRQGVTDTQYF.

This clonotype has more than one count but fewer than ten. V is TRBV10-3 and J is TRBJ1-5; D is perhaps TRBD1 (5 bases). CDR3 length equals 15 residues. V lost 5 bases, J lost 0 bases, and 11 bases lay in between. The germline CDR1 and CDR2 sequences are ENHRY and SYGVKD. The CDR3 spells CAISRDRNSNQPQHF. CDR3 bases: TGTGCCATCAGTCGCGACAGAAATAGCAATCAGCCCCAGCATTTT.

The table lists this clonotype with a few counts. The CDR3 bases are TGTGCCAGCAGTGAAGCGGGGGGGTTCAACGACAAGCAGTACTTC. Protein sequence: CASSEAGGFNDKQYF. The gene calls are TRBV6-1 and TRBJ2-7; 7 nucleotides align to TRBD2. After removal of 0 bases from V and 8 bases from J, the junction contained 10 bases not matched to a gene. This CDR3 comprises 15 residues. Per the germline V gene, CDR1 is MNHNS and CDR2 is SASEGT.

The V call is TRBV5-5, the J call TRBJ2-7, with a tentative D call TRBD2 (6 bases). The CDR3 runs 15 residues. With 2 bases removed from V and 1 base from J, the gap between germline ends came to 13 bases. The germline gives CDR1 SGHKS, CDR2 YYEKEE (reference sequence). DNA for the CDR3: TGTGCCAGCAGCTTAGTGGGGGGATCGTCCTACGAGCAGTACGTC. Amino acids: CASSLVGGSSYEQYV.

This clonotype was seen ten or more times. This chain links TRBV24-1 with TRBJ2-5; D not certain. The CDR3 extends over 13 amino acids. The germline V gene has CDR1 KGHDR and CDR2 SFDVKD. Trimming removed 3 bases from V and 5 bases from J, with 9 bases in between. In DNA, the CDR3 is TGTGCCACCAGTGATGGTCCTACGGAGACCCAGTACTTC. Protein product: CATSDGPTETQYF.

This clonotype has only a few counts. Here the CDR3 reads CATSRDGAYSSAFF. For the CDR3, the DNA is TGTGCCACCAGCAGAGACGGAGCGTACTCGTCAGCTTTCTTT. The chain uses TRBV15 and TRBJ1-1, with D uncertain. Trimming took 0 bases from V and 10 from J, leaving 15 bases between them. This CDR3 has 14 residues. Germline V CDR1 and CDR2: LNHNV, YYDKDF (reference sequence).

CDR3 sequence: CASAGFGSGNTIYF. CDR3 bases: TGTGCTAGTGCTGGGTTCGGGTCTGGAAACACCATATATTTT. This chain links TRBV12-5 with TRBJ1-3; D is uncertain. Germline V CDR1 and CDR2: LGHNT, FRNRAP. Trimming took off 7 bases at V and 1 base at J, with 11 bases between the two ends. The CDR3 sequence is 14 residues long.

This clonotype was seen more than once but under ten times. J is TRBJ2-5 and V is TRBV5-1, with a weak D call TRBD2 (5 bases). This CDR3 contains 15 residues. The germline CDR1 and CDR2 sequences are SGHRS and YFSETQ. Trimming cost V 5 bases and J 0 bases, with 14 bases left between them. CDR3 amino acids: CASRMGPGYQETQYF. CDR3 DNA sequence: TGCGCCAGCAGGATGGGTCCGGGGTACCAAGAGACCCAGTACTTC.

The V gene is TRBV29-1, the J gene TRBJ2-5; a weak D match, TRBD1 (6 bases). V dropped 4 bases and J dropped 5 bases, with 17 bases sitting between them. CDR3 length: 14 amino acids. Germline V CDR1 and CDR2: SQVTM, ANQGSEA. This CDR3 reads CSVGAQGKGETQYF. The CDR3 DNA reads TGCAGCGTTGGGGCTCAGGGGAAAGGGGAGACCCAGTACTTC.

This clonotype was detected a few times. The chain is built from TRBV12-3 or TRBV12-4 and TRBJ2-5, with D unclear. V dropped 0 bases and J dropped 2 bases, with 19 bases sitting between them. This CDR3 has 18 residues. CDR3 in DNA: TGTGCCAGCAGTTTAGCGCGCAGAGGATGGTCCGCACAAGAGACCCAGTACTTC. Its protein product is CASSLARRGWSAQETQYF.

The rearrangement links TRBV27 to TRBJ2-3; unclear D gene. The CDR3 spans 14 residues. The V end was cut by 8 bases, the J end by 1 base, with 13 bases between. Germline loops: CDR1 MNHEY, CDR2 SMNVEV (reference sequence). The CDR3 DNA is TGTGCCAGCCTCGATACAAGAGGCACAGATACGCAGTATTTT. This codes for CASLDTRGTDTQYF.